This entry lists 16 T cell receptor beta chains sequenced from one sample in a study of control samples from healthy donors and cancer patients. The protocol was immunoSEQ multiplex PCR, while the TCRdb copy is restricted to in-frame clones and leaves out a portion. The sample has 150,000 to 200,000 clones; around 88% are singletons. The sequenced sample consisted of blood. The receptor source for this set is a man between 18 and 29 years old in good health.

V usage is TRBV7-8 and J usage is TRBJ1-6, with a tentative D call TRBD1 (5 bases). There are 18 residues in the CDR3. Germline lookup yields CDR1 SGHVS and CDR2 FQNEAQ. V lost 5 bases and J 4 bases, leaving 21 bases between the germline ends. The DNA of the CDR3 is TGTGCCAGCAGCCATGATCAGGGTCACCCTGCATATAATTCACCCCTCCACTTT. This codes for CASSHDQGHPAYNSPLHF. Variable domain in full (rest from reference TRBV7-8 and TRBJ1-6): GAGVSQSPRYKVAKRGQDVALRCDPISGHVSLFWYQQALGQGPEFLTYFQNEAQLDKSGLPSDRFFAERPEGSVSTLKIQRTQQEDSAVYLCASSHDQGHPAYNSPLHFGNGTRLTVT.

The CDR3 loop is CASSLVGNSNEKLFF. CDR3 coding DNA: TGCGCCAGCAGCTTGGTGGGGAACTCTAATGAAAAACTGTTTTTT. V is TRBV5-1 and J is TRBJ1-4; D call uncertain. V lost 0 bases to trimming and J lost 3 bases, with 9 bases between them. This CDR3 is 15 amino acids long. Looked up from germline, CDR1 is SGHRS and CDR2 is YFSETQ.

This clone was found a few times. V usage is TRBV7-3 and J usage is TRBJ2-7; D may be TRBD1 (7 bases). The CDR3 contains 13 residues. Germline CDR1 is SGHTA and CDR2 is FQGTGA. V shed 2 bases and J shed 4 bases, with 9 bases lying between them. The CDR3 sequence is CASSLQGGYEQYF. CDR3 nucleotides: TGTGCCAGCAGCTTACAGGGGGGTTACGAGCAGTACTTC.

The rearrangement links TRBV18 to TRBJ1-1; no clear D. The V gene lost 3 bases and the J gene lost 7 bases, with 12 bases spanning the gap. The CDR3 spans 13 residues. Germline values: CDR1 KGHSH, CDR2 LQKENI. CDR3 sequence reads: CASSPLQVYEAFF. Here the CDR3 DNA reads TGTGCCAGCTCACCCCTCCAGGTATATGAAGCTTTCTTT. The complete variable domain, with remaining parts taken from reference TRBV18 and TRBJ1-1, reads NAGVMQNPRHLVRRRGQEARLRCSPMKGHSHVYWYRQLPEEGLKFMVYLQKENIIDESGMPKERFSAEFPKEGPSILRIQQVVRGDSAAYFCASSPLQVYEAFFGQGTRLTVV.

The chain has TRBV6-1 and TRBJ2-2; D is perhaps TRBD2 (5 bases). The V and J ends lost 1 base and 8 bases respectively, with 17 bases between them. CDR3 length: 16 amino acids. CDR1 is MNHNS, CDR2 SASEGT, per germline. Written as DNA, the CDR3 is TGTGCCAGCAGTGAAGGACCACTAGGTCCGAAGGGGGAGCTGTTTTTT. Translation: CASSEGPLGPKGELFF.

The V gene is TRBV7-2, the J gene TRBJ2-6, with 8 positions matching TRBD1. CDR3 length: 16 residues. V was clipped by 2 bases and J by 1 base; unmatched bases: 1. Germline-derived CDR1 and CDR2 are SGHTA and FQGNSA. Written as DNA, the CDR3 is TGTGCCAGCAGCTTAAGACAGGGGTCTGGGGCCAACGTCCTGACTTTC. Its protein is CASSLRQGSGANVLTF.

V and J are TRBV7-9 and TRBJ2-1; 12 bases align to TRBD1. The J segment lost 8 bases and the V segment lost 5 bases, leaving 7 bases of the junction unmatched. The CDR3 has 15 residues. Germline V CDR1 and CDR2: SEHNR, FQNEAQ (reference sequence). CDR3 residues: CASSPPGQGADEQFF. The DNA of the CDR3 is TGTGCCAGCAGCCCGCCGGGACAGGGGGCCGATGAGCAGTTCTTC.

This chain connects TRBV12-3 or TRBV12-4 to TRBJ2-1; D is unresolved. Trimming removed 7 bases from V and 3 bases from J, with 10 bases in between. The length of the CDR3 is 13 residues. The CDR3 protein is CASTSGLYNEQFF. CDR3 coding DNA: TGTGCCAGCACCTCCGGGCTCTACAATGAGCAGTTCTTC.

The chain joins TRBV18 to TRBJ2-5, with 9 bases lining up with TRBD1. This CDR3 comprises 17 residues. Germline CDR1 KGHSH, CDR2 LQKENI. With 0 bases clipped from V and 3 bases from J, the junction kept 8 bases outside the gene matches. The CDR3 coding sequence is TGTGCCAGCTCACCACCCGGGACAGGGACTATCGAAGAGACCCAGTACTTC. Its protein is CASSPPGTGTIEETQYF.

The gene calls are TRBV5-1 and TRBJ2-7, with 8 bases identical to TRBD2. The CDR3 is 15 amino acids. Trimming at V came to 0 bases and at J to 1 base, leaving 3 bases not matched to a gene. Germline CDR1 SGHRS, CDR2 YFSETQ. In DNA form, the CDR3 reads TGCGCCAGCAGCTTGGAGGGCGGGGGGTCCTACGAGCAGTACTTC. Protein: CASSLEGGGSYEQYF. Full variable domain (remainder filled in from reference TRBV5-1 and TRBJ2-7): KAGVTQTPRYLIKTRGQQVTLSCSPISGHRSVSWYQQTPGQGLQFLFEYFSETQRNKGNFPGRFSGRQFSNSRSEMNVSTLELGDSALYLCASSLEGGGSYEQYFGPGTRLTVT.

This chain connects TRBV3-1 (or the pseudogene TRBV3-2) to TRBJ1-5, with 10 bases matching TRBD1. With V trimmed by 3 bases and J by 4 bases, 9 bases remained unmatched. The CDR3 sequence is 17 residues long. Germline loops: CDR1 LGHDT, CDR2 YNNKEL (reference sequence). The DNA of the CDR3 is TGTGCCAGCAGCCAGAACTCCGGGACAGGGGAAAATCAGCCCCAGCATTTT. Protein sequence: CASSQNSGTGENQPQHF.

The J gene is TRBJ2-2, the V gene TRBV19; maybe TRBD2 (6 bases). The V end was cut by 5 bases, the J end by 1 base, with 11 bases between. The germline gives CDR1 LNHDA, CDR2 SQIVND (reference sequence). This CDR3 has 15 amino acids. CDR3 protein: CASSRETVNTGELFF. The CDR3 nucleotides are TGTGCCAGTAGTCGGGAGACAGTGAACACCGGGGAGCTGTTTTTT.

The rearrangement joins TRBV7-2 to TRBJ1-4; D not resolved. Looked up from germline, CDR1 is SGHTA and CDR2 is FQGNSA. V shed 5 bases and J shed 0 bases, with 7 bases lying between them. The CDR3 is 14 amino acids. DNA for the CDR3: TGTGCCAGCAGCCCCGGGGCAACTAATGAAAAACTGTTTTTT. Its translation is CASSPGATNEKLFF.

The chain recombines TRBV7-9 with TRBJ2-1, with 7 nucleotides matching TRBD1. V lost 4 bases, J lost 0 bases, and 6 bases stayed unmatched. This CDR3 is built from 16 residues. Germline CDR1 and CDR2: SEHNR and FQNEAQ (reference sequence). In DNA form, the CDR3 reads TGTGCCAGCAGCTCCAGACAGGGTAGCTCCTACAATGAGCAGTTCTTC. This sequence encodes CASSSRQGSSYNEQFF.

The chain joins TRBV5-6 to TRBJ2-5, with a possible D match to TRBD1 (5 bases). Germline values: CDR1 SGHDT, CDR2 YYEEEE. This CDR3 contains 14 residues. The V end lost 0 bases, the J end lost 4 bases, and 10 bases lay between the germline ends. The DNA for the CDR3 is TGTGCCAGCAGCTTGGTAGGGGTCTTAGAGACCCAGTACTTC. Protein sequence: CASSLVGVLETQYF. Combining the CDR3 with reference TRBV5-6 and TRBJ2-5 gives the whole variable domain DAGVTQSPTHLIKTRGQQVTLRCSPKSGHDTVSWYQQALGQGPQFIFQYYEEEERQRGNFPDRFSGHQFPNYSSELNVNALLLGDSALYLCASSLVGVLETQYFGPGTRLLVL.

The chain has TRBV13 and TRBJ2-1; 15 nucleotides agree with TRBD2. Germline CDR1 PRHDT, CDR2 FYEKMQ (reference sequence). The V segment lost 5 bases and the J segment 4 bases; nucleotides outside the gene matches: 6. This CDR3 has 17 amino acids. For the CDR3, the DNA is TGTGCCAGCAGCCGGACTAGCGGGGGGGCGGTGTACAATGAGCAGTTCTTC. Translating gives CASSRTSGGAVYNEQFF. Full variable domain (outside the CDR3, taken from reference TRBV13 and TRBJ2-1): AAGVIQSPRHLIKEKRETATLKCYPIPRHDTVYWYQQGPGQDPQFLISFYEKMQSDKGSIPDRFSAQQFSDYHSELNMSSLELGDSALYFCASSRTSGGAVYNEQFFGPGTRLTVL.